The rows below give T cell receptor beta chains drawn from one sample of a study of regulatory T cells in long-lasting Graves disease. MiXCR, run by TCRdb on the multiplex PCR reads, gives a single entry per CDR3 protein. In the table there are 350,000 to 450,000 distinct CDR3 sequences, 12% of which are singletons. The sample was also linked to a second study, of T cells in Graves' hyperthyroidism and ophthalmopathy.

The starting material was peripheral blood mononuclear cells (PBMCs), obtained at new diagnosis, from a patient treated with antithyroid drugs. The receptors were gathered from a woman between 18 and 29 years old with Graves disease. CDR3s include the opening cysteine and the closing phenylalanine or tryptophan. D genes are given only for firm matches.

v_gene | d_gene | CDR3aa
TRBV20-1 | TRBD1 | CSASAGGGSSPLHF
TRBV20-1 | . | CSAPLDYTGELFF
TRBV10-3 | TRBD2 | CAISKRSRLAGESNTGELFF
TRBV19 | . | CASSPPYRGTEAFF
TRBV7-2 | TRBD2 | CASSWGGLAGGTSYNEQFF
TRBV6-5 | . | CASSYGGGNQPQHF
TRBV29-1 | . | CSVDGLGLTDYNEQFF
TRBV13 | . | CASSSPDAREQYF
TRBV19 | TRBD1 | CASSTDRGGYGNQPQHF
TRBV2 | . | CASSISNNQPQHF
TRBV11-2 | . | CASSIRRAGDTQYF
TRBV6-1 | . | CASASAGYEQYF
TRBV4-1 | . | CASSQNSPLHF
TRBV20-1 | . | CSVARSGKNIQYF
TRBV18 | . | CASSPDLQETQYF
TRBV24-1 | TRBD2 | CATSDLHSGSDTGELFF
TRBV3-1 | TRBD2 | CASSPLRGGDYNEQFF
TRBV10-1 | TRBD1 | CASRQAGGQADEKLFF
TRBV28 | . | CASSSVLFSHEQFF
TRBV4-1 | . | CASSQVGGGQRATQYF
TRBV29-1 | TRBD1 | CSVGVADRADTQYF
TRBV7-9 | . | CASSVQRTGETQYF
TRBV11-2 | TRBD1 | CASSWDRGGSGYTF
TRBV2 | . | CASMDRKRNGYTF
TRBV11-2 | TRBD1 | CASSLAGGLGFLYTEAFF
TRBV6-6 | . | CASSYSPQGSNTEAFF
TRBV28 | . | CASSFSDSPGELFF
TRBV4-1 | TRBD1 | CASSQVVTGAQYF
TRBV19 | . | CASSPSVGNQPQHF
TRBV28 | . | CASRQGKRMNTEAFF
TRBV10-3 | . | CAISVSGADSPLHF
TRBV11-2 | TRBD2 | CASSLEGGSKQFF
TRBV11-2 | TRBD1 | CASSPLGTENTEAFF
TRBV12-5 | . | CASGLVDSYYTDTQYF
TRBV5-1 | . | CASSLMGNTGELFF
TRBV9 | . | CASSDWQGEADTQYF
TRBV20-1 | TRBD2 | CSARDGRLADQETQYF
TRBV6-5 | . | CASSFLAGAYGYTF
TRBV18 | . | CASSRRERINYGYTF
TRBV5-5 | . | CASSSPLLNTEAFF
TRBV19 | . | CASSIGRVNEQFF
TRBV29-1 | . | CSVQGHGNQPQHF
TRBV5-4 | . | CASSAFIGRSYNGQFF
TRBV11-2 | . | CASSLGALSVYGYTF
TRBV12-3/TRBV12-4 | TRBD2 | CASKETRGGLYNSTDTQYF
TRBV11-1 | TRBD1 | CASSSGQGQIYGYTF
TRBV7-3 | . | CATEPNTEAFF
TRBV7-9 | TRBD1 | CASSWTGLQETQYF
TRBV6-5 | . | CASSYDGLVLTQNTQYF
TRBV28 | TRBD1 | CASSLGWDRGAGELFF
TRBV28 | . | CASSSSSADTQYF
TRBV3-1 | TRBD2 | CASNTGTSGGLAYNEQFF
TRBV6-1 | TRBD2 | CASSELAGVGDTQYF
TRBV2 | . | CASSPLRTTNEKLFF
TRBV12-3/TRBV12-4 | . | CASSPRGRAGNTIYF
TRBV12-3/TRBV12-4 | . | CASTSSGAGANVLTF
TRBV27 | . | CASSLGPVGYNEQFF
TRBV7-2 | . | CASSSRYLERDEQFF